These T cell receptor beta chains were read from a single sample in a study of cytomegalovirus exposure and HLA in healthy donors. Libraries were prepared by immunoSEQ multiplex PCR; TCRdb keeps only in-frame clonotypes and omits some of them. The sample includes some 190,000 clones, 77% seen only once; the top ten take around 1.5%. The sequenced sample was PBMCs. Source of these receptors: a man between 18 and 35 years old in good health and CMV-seronegative. Each CDR3 is given with its conserved first and last residue. A D gene is named only where the DNA matches it firmly. Not every row has a clone size; where given, it reads once, few, many or a size class.

j_gene,d_gene,len,abundance,v_gene,CDR3nt,CDR3aa
TRBJ1-2,TRBD1,10,.,TRBV20-1,TGCAGTGCGGGACAGGATGGCTACACCTTC,CSAGQDGYTF
TRBJ1-2,.,14,few,TRBV18,TGTGCCAGCTCACCATTAGTAACCTCTTATGGCTACACCTTC,CASSPLVTSYGYTF
TRBJ2-7,.,14,.,TRBV6-5,TGTGCCAGCAGTTACCCTGGCAGTTCCTACGAGCAGTACTTC,CASSYPGSSYEQYF
TRBJ1-1,.,13,.,TRBV6-1,TGTGCCAGCAATCTGCAGGAGAACACTGAAGCTTTCTTT,CASNLQENTEAFF
TRBJ2-1,TRBD2,16,few,TRBV4-1,TGCGCCAGCAGCCAAGAAGGACTAGCGGGCGGGAATGAGCAGTTCTTC,CASSQEGLAGGNEQFF
TRBJ2-5,.,13,.,TRBV5-1,TGCGCCAGCAGCTTAGGGGCTATTGAGACCCAGTACTTC,CASSLGAIETQYF
TRBJ1-3,TRBD1,13,.,TRBV30,TGTGCAGCCGGACAGGGTGGTGGAAACACCATATATTTT,CAAGQGGGNTIYF
TRBJ2-3,.,16,.,TRBV4-1,TGCGCCAGCAGCCAAGAATTCCGGGTTCGCACAGATACGCAGTATTTT,CASSQEFRVRTDTQYF
TRBJ1-2,TRBD1,12,.,TRBV25-1,TGTGCCAGCAGGGGACAGGGGCTGGGCTACACCTTC,CASRGQGLGYTF
TRBJ2-3,.,15,.,TRBV7-3,TGTGCCAGCAGCTTACTTGGGGGCGCGACAGATACGCAGTATTTT,CASSLLGGATDTQYF
TRBJ1-1,.,13,.,TRBV7-8,TGTGCCAGCAGCTTAGTGGGGAGGGAAGAAGCTTTCTTT,CASSLVGREEAFF
TRBJ2-3,TRBD2,15,.,TRBV7-2,TGTGCCAGCAGTCCGGGACTAGCGAGCACAGATACGCAGTATTTT,CASSPGLASTDTQYF
TRBJ1-2,TRBD1,13,.,TRBV5-1,TGCGCCAGCAGTTTCGGACAGGGGGCAGGCTACACCTTC,CASSFGQGAGYTF
TRBJ2-1,TRBD2,16,.,TRBV7-9,TGTGCCAGCAGCTTACGGGCTAGCGGGAGTGGTTATGAGCAGTTCTTC,CASSLRASGSGYEQFF
TRBJ2-7,TRBD1,14,.,TRBV5-1,TGCGCCAGCAGCTTGACCGGACAGGACTACGAGCAGTACTTC,CASSLTGQDYEQYF
TRBJ2-5,.,11,.,TRBV20-1,TGCAGTGCTAGAGATGGAGAGGCCCAGTACTTC,CSARDGEAQYF
TRBJ2-3,TRBD1,17,once,TRBV7-9,TGTGCCAGCAGACCCTCCCCCCGGGACAGGGGGACAGATACGCAGTATTTT,CASRPSPRDRGTDTQYF
TRBJ1-5,.,17,.,TRBV21-1,TGTGTCAGCAGCGACAGGCTCGGGGGGCATAGCAATCAGCCCCAGCATTTT,CVSSDRLGGHSNQPQHF
TRBJ2-2,.,14,.,TRBV11-2,TGTGCCAGCAGCTTACGCAGTACCACCGGGGAGCTGTTTTTT,CASSLRSTTGELFF
TRBJ1-6,.,14,once,TRBV6-5,TGTGCCAGCAGCCCCTCCGGGTCCGATTCACCCCTCCACTTT,CASSPSGSDSPLHF
TRBJ2-1,TRBD2,15,.,TRBV5-1,TGCGCCAGCCGCCTTCTCGGGACTAGGATCGATGAGCAGTTCTTC,CASRLLGTRIDEQFF
TRBJ1-1,.,14,.,TRBV6-5,TGTGCCAGCAGTGATGGGGGGGGGAACACTGAAGCTTTCTTT,CASSDGGGNTEAFF
TRBJ2-3,TRBD2,19,.,TRBV7-9,TGTGCCAGCAGCTCCGGACTAGCGGGGGGGCCTATGTATGGAGATACGCAGTATTTT,CASSSGLAGGPMYGDTQYF
TRBJ2-1,.,15,.,TRBV30,TGTGCCTGGAGTTCCTTCCCGAGCTCCTACAATGAGCAGTTCTTC,CAWSSFPSSYNEQFF
TRBJ2-1,.,13,.,TRBV6-5,TGTGCCAGCAGTTACTCGATCGGGGATGAGCAGTTCTTC,CASSYSIGDEQFF
TRBJ1-1,.,14,.,TRBV7-9,TGTGCCAGCAGCTCCCAGAACCCGAACACTGAAGCTTTCTTT,CASSSQNPNTEAFF
TRBJ2-5,.,11,few,TRBV13,TGTGCCAGCAGCGTCGGAGAGACCCAGTACTTC,CASSVGETQYF
TRBJ2-1,.,12,few,TRBV6-1,TGTGCCAGCAGTGAAGGGGGGGATGAGCAGTTCTTC,CASSEGGDEQFF
TRBJ2-7,.,15,once,TRBV21-1,TGTGCCAGCAGCACAAGCGGGGGGGCGTTTTACGAGCAGTACTTC,CASSTSGGAFYEQYF
TRBJ2-2,TRBD2,16,.,TRBV7-2,TGTGCCAGCAGCTTAGGCGGGAGCGCGAACACCGGGGAGCTGTTTTTT,CASSLGGSANTGELFF
TRBJ2-7,TRBD1,16,once,TRBV18,TGTGCCAGCTCACCTCCTCGTACAGGGGGACGCTACGAGCAGTACTTC,CASSPPRTGGRYEQYF
TRBJ1-5,.,15,.,TRBV19,TGTGCCAGTAGTATAGGCAGTACTAGCAATCAGCCCCAGCATTTT,CASSIGSTSNQPQHF
TRBJ2-4,TRBD2,16,.,TRBV6-5,TGTGCCAGCAGTTACCGGGGGGGCGCCTCCAAAAACATTCAGTACTTC,CASSYRGGASKNIQYF
TRBJ2-7,TRBD1,19,.,TRBV4-3,TGCGCCAGCAGCCAAGATAAACGGCCCGCCGGGACAGGGCTCTACGAGCAGTACTTC,CASSQDKRPAGTGLYEQYF
TRBJ2-5,TRBD2,15,once,TRBV9,TGTGCCAGCAGCGGCGGGACTAGCCAACAAGAGACCCAGTACTTC,CASSGGTSQQETQYF
TRBJ1-3,.,16,.,TRBV4-2,TGTGCCAGCAGTTTTGAGGAGGGTGCCTCTGGAAACACCATATATTTT,CASSFEEGASGNTIYF
TRBJ2-7,.,13,.,TRBV7-9,TGTGCCAGCAGCTCGGGGAGCAGCTACGAGCAGTACTTC,CASSSGSSYEQYF
TRBJ1-1,.,14,.,TRBV6-1,TGTGCCAGCACCATAACAGGGACAAACACTGAAGCTTTCTTT,CASTITGTNTEAFF
TRBJ1-2,.,15,few,TRBV5-5,TGTGCCAGCAGCCCCCGGGCAGGGTCGATTTCTGGCTACACCTTC,CASSPRAGSISGYTF
TRBJ1-2,TRBD1,15,.,TRBV25-1,TGTGCCAGCAGTGCATTCGGACAGGGGGCGGATGGCTACACCTTC,CASSAFGQGADGYTF
TRBJ2-1,TRBD2,14,few,TRBV6-5,TGTGCCAGCAGGAACGGCGGGAGTATGGATGAGCAGTTCTTC,CASRNGGSMDEQFF
TRBJ2-5,.,14,.,TRBV4-2,TGTGCCAGCAGCCAACAGGGGAACCAAGAGACCCAGTACTTC,CASSQQGNQETQYF
TRBJ2-5,TRBD1,13,.,TRBV7-2,TGTGCCAGCAGCTACGGGACAGGAGAGACCCAGTACTTC,CASSYGTGETQYF
TRBJ2-1,.,12,.,TRBV28,TGTGCCAGCAGTGAGGTATACAATGAGCAGTTCTTC,CASSEVYNEQFF
TRBJ1-2,TRBD1,15,.,TRBV7-2,TGTGCCAGCAGCTTAGGGGGCGGGACAGGGCATGGCTACACCTTC,CASSLGGGTGHGYTF
TRBJ2-1,.,13,.,TRBV29-1,TGCAGCGTTGACAGGGCTGGTATGAATGAGCAGTTCTTC,CSVDRAGMNEQFF
TRBJ1-5,.,15,.,TRBV5-8,TGTGCCAGCAGCCAGGACAGACCCCTTAATCAGCCCCAGCATTTT,CASSQDRPLNQPQHF
TRBJ2-1,.,15,.,TRBV10-3,TGTGCCATCAGTGAACCGGGGAACTCCTACAATGAGCAGTTCTTC,CAISEPGNSYNEQFF
TRBJ2-1,.,15,.,TRBV5-1,TGCGCCAGCAGCTTGGCGGCCCAGCGCTACAATGAGCAGTTCTTC,CASSLAAQRYNEQFF
TRBJ1-2,TRBD1,14,.,TRBV10-3,TGTGCCATCAGTTCCCGGACAGGGAACTATGGCTACACCTTC,CAISSRTGNYGYTF
TRBJ2-5,.,12,.,TRBV7-9,TGTGCCAGCAGCGACCGCGGAGAGACCCAGTACTTC,CASSDRGETQYF
TRBJ1-4,.,14,.,TRBV19,TGTGCCAGTAGTCCTCAGGGAAAGGATGAAAAACTGTTTTTT,CASSPQGKDEKLFF
TRBJ1-5,.,17,.,TRBV19,TGTGCCAGTAGTATAAGGGAAGCAGGGCTAGGCAATCAGCCCCAGCATTTT,CASSIREAGLGNQPQHF
TRBJ1-4,TRBD1,15,.,TRBV6-5,TGTGCCAGCAGTTACTCGGACAGGAGACTTGAAAAACTGTTTTTT,CASSYSDRRLEKLFF
TRBJ1-6,TRBD1,16,.,TRBV7-9,TGTGCCAGCAACGAGGGGACAGGGGGCACGAATTCACCCCTCCACTTT,CASNEGTGGTNSPLHF
TRBJ1-5,.,16,.,TRBV7-2,TGTGCCAGCAGCTTAACGGGGAGACGAGTGAATCAGCCCCAGCATTTT,CASSLTGRRVNQPQHF